The 7 T cell receptor beta chains in this list originate from one sample, sequenced in a study of blood T cell repertoires in COVID-19. Data came from immunoSEQ multiplex PCR; TCRdb stores just in-frame clones and leaves some out. The data hold about 87,000 clones, with around four fifths observed a single time. Sample: peripheral blood. These receptors all stem from a woman in her 70s with acute or convalescent COVID-19.

The chain recombines TRBV5-1 with TRBJ2-7, with D possibly matching TRBD2 (5 bases). V was clipped by 1 base and J by 2 bases, with 16 bases between them. Germline V gene lookup returns CDR1 SGHRS and CDR2 YFSETQ. The CDR3 is made up of 16 amino acids. The CDR3 spells CASSLFPSSGTYEQYF. The DNA for the CDR3 is TGCGCCAGCAGCTTGTTTCCTAGCTCCGGAACCTACGAGCAGTACTTC.

The chain joins TRBV12-3 or TRBV12-4 to TRBJ1-2, with D perhaps matching TRBD1 (5 bases). The CDR3 spans 13 residues. Trimming removed 4 bases at V and 6 bases at J, with 12 bases between. In DNA, the CDR3 is TGTGCCAGCAGTTATACAGGAGTAAATGGCTACACCTTC. Encoded protein: CASSYTGVNGYTF.

This sequence joins TRBV19 and TRBJ1-1; TRBD1 matches 10 bases. Germline CDR1 reads LNHDA; CDR2 reads SQIVND (reference sequence). V was clipped by 5 bases and J by 1 base; unmatched bases: 10. CDR3 length equals 17 residues. CDR3 DNA sequence: TGTGCCAGTAGTGCCAGACAGGGGGCTTTTTCGAACACTGAAGCTTTCTTT. It yields the protein CASSARQGAFSNTEAFF.

The chain recombines TRBV14 with TRBJ2-2; 7 nucleotides match TRBD1. V trimming: 6 bases; J trimming: 3 bases; junction bases outside the gene matches: 7. Germline CDR1 SGHDN, CDR2 FVKESK. The CDR3 is 15 residues long. In nucleotides, the CDR3 is TGTGCCAGCAGTCGACAGGGCGGTCACACCGGGGAGCTGTTTTTT. Translation gives CASSRQGGHTGELFF.

J is TRBJ1-2 and V is TRBV10-2, with 9 bases lining up with TRBD1. The germline V gene encodes CDR1 WSHSY and CDR2 SAAADI. The CDR3 spans 14 residues. The J segment lost 7 bases and the V segment lost 3 bases, leaving 6 bases of the junction unmatched. The CDR3 DNA follows: TGCGCCAGCAGTGAAGTATCGGGACAGGGTGGCTACACCTTC. Protein product: CASSEVSGQGGYTF.

The CDR3 DNA is TGTGCCAGCAGCTTTCCCATCGACAGTCGCGGCTCCTACAATGAGCAGTTCTTC. It codes for CASSFPIDSRGSYNEQFF. The V and J genes are TRBV11-3 and TRBJ2-1, with a tentative D call TRBD1 (5 bases). The CDR3 contains 18 residues. The germline V gene encodes CDR1 SGHNT and CDR2 YENEEA. With 3 bases removed from V and 0 bases from J, the gap between germline ends came to 18 bases.

The chain carries TRBV6-2 or TRBV6-3 and TRBJ2-1; TRBD2 agrees at 8 bases. V shed 4 bases and J 10 bases; nucleotides not matched to a gene: 12. In germline, CDR1 is MNHEY, CDR2 SVGEGT. The CDR3 is 15 amino acids. The DNA of the CDR3 is TGTGCCAGCAGTTTAATTAGCGGGGACCCGCCGGAGCAGTTCTTC. Amino acids: CASSLISGDPPEQFF.